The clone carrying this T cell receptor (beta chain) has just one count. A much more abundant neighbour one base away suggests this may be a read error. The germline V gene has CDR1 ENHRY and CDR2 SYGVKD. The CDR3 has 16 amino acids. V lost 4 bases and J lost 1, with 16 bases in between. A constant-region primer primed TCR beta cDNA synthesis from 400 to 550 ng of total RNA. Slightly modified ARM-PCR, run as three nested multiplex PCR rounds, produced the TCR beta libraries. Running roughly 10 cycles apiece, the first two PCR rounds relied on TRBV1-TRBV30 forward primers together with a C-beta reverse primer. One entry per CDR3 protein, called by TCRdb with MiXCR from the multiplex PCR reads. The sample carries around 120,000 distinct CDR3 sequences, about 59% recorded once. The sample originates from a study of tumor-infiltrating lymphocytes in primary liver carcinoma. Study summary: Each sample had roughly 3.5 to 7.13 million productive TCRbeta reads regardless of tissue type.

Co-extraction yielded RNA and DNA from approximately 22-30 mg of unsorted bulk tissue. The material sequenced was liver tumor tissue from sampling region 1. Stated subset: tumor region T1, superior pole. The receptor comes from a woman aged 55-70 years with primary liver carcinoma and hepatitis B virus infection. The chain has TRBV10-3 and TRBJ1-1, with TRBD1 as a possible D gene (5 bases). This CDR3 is CAISGGHGRGNTEAFF. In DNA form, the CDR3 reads TGTGCCATCAGTGGTGGGCATGGGAGGGGGAACACTGAAGCTTTCTTT.